In its sample, the clone carrying this T cell receptor beta chain was seen a few times. What it binds is not known. This entry comes from a study of T cells after yellow fever vaccination. For the study at large: Preparation used SMART-Seq v4 Ultra Low Input for the low-cell-number fractions. Study-level points and caveats: Overall, a small share of clonotypes was seen in both CD4 and CD8 compartments. From the bulk population, abundant clonotypes could contaminate and appear within FACS-sorted repertoires.

5'RACE template switching produced TCR cDNA carrying a universal primer site and UMIs. In TCRdb, the 5' RACE reads were re-called with MiXCR into one record per CDR3 protein. The table has about 370,000 distinct CDR3 sequences, around 10% seen once. V was shortened by 8 bases and J by 9 bases, with 20 bases between the two germline ends. Per the germline V gene, CDR1 is ENHRY and CDR2 is SYGVKD. This CDR3 contains 14 residues. The rearrangement uses TRBV10-3 and TRBJ1-5; TRBD1 might be the D (6 bases). The material was PBMCs, obtained on the day of the first yellow fever vaccination. The receptor was isolated from a man younger than 35 who received the YFV17D yellow fever vaccine. This chain's CDR3 is CAIQKDSLGSPQHF. As DNA, the CDR3 is TGTGCCATCCAAAAGGACAGTCTAGGGTCGCCCCAGCATTTT.